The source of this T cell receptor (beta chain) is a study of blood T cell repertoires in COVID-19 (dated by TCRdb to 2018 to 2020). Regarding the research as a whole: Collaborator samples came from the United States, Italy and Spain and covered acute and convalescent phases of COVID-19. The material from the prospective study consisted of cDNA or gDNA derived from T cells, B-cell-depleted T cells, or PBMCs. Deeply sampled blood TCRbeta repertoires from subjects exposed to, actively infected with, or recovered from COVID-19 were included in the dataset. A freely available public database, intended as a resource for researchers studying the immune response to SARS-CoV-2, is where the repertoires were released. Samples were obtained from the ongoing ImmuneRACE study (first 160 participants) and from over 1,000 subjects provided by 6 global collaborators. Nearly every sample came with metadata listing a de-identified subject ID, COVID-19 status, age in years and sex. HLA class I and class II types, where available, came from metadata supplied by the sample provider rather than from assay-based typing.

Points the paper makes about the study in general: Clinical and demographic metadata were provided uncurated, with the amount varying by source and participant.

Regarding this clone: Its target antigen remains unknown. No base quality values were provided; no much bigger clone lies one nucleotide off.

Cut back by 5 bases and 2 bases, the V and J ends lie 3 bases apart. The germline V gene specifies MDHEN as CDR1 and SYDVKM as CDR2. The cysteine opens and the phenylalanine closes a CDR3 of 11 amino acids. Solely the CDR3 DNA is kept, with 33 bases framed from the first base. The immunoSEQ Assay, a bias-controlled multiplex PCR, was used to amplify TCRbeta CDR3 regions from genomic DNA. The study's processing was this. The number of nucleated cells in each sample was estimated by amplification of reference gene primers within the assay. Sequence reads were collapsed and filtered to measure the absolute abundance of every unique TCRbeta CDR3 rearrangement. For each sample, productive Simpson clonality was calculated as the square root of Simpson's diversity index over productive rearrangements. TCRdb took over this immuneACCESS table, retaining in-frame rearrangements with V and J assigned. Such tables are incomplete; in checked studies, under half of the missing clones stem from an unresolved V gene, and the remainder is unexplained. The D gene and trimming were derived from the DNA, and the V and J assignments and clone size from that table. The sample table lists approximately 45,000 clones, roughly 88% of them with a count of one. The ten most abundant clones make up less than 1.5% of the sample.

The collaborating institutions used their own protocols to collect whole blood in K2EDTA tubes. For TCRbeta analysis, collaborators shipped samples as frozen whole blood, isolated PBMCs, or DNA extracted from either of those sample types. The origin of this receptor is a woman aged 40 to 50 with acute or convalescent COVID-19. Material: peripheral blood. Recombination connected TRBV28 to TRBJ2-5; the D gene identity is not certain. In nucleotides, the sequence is TGTGCCAGCAGTCTTCAAGAGACCCAGTACTTC. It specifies CASSLQETQYF.